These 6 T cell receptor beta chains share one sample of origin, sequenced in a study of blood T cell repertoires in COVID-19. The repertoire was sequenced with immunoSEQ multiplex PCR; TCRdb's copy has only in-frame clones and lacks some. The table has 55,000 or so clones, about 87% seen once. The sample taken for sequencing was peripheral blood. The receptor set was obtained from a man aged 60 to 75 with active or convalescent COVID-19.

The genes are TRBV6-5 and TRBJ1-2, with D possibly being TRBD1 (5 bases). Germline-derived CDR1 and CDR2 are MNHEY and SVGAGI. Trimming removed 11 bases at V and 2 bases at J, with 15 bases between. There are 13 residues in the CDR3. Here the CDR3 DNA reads TGTGCCGGTATAGACAGATTCAACTATGGCTACACCTTC. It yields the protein CAGIDRFNYGYTF.

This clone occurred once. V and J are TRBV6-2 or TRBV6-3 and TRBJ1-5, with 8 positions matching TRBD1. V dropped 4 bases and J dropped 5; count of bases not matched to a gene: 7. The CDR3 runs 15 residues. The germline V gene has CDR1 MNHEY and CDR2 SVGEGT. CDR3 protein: CASSSDRGADQPQHF. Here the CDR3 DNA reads TGTGCCAGCAGTTCAGACAGGGGCGCAGATCAGCCCCAGCATTTT.

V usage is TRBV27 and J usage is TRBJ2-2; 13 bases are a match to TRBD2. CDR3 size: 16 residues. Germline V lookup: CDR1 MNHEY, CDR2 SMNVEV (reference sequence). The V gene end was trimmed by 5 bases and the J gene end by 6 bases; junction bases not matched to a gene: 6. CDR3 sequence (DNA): TGTGCCAGCAGTATTTGGACTAGCGGGAGTTCCGGGGAGCTGTTTTTT. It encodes CASSIWTSGSSGELFF.

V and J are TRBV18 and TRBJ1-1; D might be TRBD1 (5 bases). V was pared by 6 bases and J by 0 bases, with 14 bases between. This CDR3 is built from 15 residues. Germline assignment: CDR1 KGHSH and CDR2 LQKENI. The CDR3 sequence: CASSLQRQLNTEAFF. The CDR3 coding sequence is TGTGCCAGCTCCCTACAGAGACAGTTGAACACTGAAGCTTTCTTT.

CDR3: CASSPQGTTDEQFF. In nucleotides, the CDR3 is TGTGCCAGCAGCCCCCAGGGCACTACGGATGAGCAGTTCTTC. V and J are TRBV3-1 (or the pseudogene TRBV3-2) and TRBJ2-1, with D possibly matching TRBD1 (5 bases). This CDR3 spans 14 amino acids. CDR1 is LGHDT, CDR2 YNNKEL, per germline (reference sequence). V was clipped by 4 bases and J by 8 bases, with 15 bases between them.

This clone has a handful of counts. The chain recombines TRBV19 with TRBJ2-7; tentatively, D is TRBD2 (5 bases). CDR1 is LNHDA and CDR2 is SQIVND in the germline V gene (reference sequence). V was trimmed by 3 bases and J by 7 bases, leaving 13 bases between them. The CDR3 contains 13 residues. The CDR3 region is CASSIKDFGEQYF. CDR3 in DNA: TGTGCCAGTAGTATCAAGGACTTTGGAGAGCAGTACTTC.